This T cell receptor beta chain was captured by sequencing in a study of response to subunit inactivated influenza vaccine (dated by TCRdb to 2016 to 2019). Regarding the complete study: Deep quantitative profiling of the T cell receptor repertoire was used in the study to follow responses to a trivalent subunit inactivated influenza vaccine.

Including cysteine and phenylalanine, the CDR3 has 16 amino acids. CDR3 DNA only is kept here, 48 bases in frame from base 1. CDR1 and CDR2 were assigned from the germline V gene as MDHEN and SYDVKM. Between the V and J ends, shortened by 2 bases and 2 bases respectively, the junction contains 13 bases. What the work shows at the level of the full study, not this receptor alone: The authors proposed that each seasonal influenza vaccination may bring in only a limited number of new T cells.

This clonotype occurred a few times. Its antigen target is currently unknown. One base away there is no much larger clone; base qualities are not given. The protocol used for the library was RT-PCR. The reads were generated on an Illumina HiSeq 2500. TCRdb reran the public reads through fastp at Q25 and MiXCR, keeping productive beta chains. Each entry is one CDR3 protein sequence, shown with its most common DNA and genes. Recorded for this sample are roughly 700,000 distinct CDR3 sequences; about 15% of them occurred a single time. 5.5% to 8% of the sample goes to the ten largest clones. This sequence was found in a man in his fifties who received an inactivated influenza vaccine. Donor details come from another sample of the same person, matched by shared clones. The chain joins TRBV28 to TRBJ1-5; the D gene identity is not certain. Specimen: PBMCs from blood, collected around two weeks before vaccination. The sequenced DNA: TGTGCCAGCAGTTTAGACGTGGAGTTGGGCAATCAGCCCCAGCATTTT. Its coded protein is CASSLDVELGNQPQHF.